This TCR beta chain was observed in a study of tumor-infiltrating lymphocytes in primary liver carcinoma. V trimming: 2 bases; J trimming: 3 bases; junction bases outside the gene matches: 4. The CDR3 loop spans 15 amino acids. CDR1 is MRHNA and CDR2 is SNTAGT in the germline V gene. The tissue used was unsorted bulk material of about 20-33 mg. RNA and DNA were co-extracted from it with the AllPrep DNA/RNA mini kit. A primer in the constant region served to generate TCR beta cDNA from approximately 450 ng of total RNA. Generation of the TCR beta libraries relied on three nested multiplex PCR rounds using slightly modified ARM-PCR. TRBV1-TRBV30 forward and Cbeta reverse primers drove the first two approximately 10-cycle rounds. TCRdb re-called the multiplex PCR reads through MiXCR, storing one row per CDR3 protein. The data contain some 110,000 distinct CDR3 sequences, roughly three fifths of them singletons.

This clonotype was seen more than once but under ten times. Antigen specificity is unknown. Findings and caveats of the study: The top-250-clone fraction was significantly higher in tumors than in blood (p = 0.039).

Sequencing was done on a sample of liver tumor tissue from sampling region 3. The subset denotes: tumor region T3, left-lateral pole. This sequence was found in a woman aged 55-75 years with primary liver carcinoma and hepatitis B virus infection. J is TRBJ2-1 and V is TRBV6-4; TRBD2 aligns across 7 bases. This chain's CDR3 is CASSDTSGNYNEQFF. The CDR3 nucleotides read TGTGCCAGCAGTGACACCAGCGGGAACTACAATGAGCAGTTCTTC.